These T cell receptor beta chains were read from a single sample in a study of vaccination and CD4 T cells after COVID-19. One entry per CDR3 protein results from TCRdb running MiXCR on the PCR reads. The sample gives some 8,300 distinct CDR3 sequences, 45% to 55% of which show up once; 40% to 55% is in the top ten. These TCRs are of unknown antigen specificity. The sequenced material came from CD4+ T cells from blood, cultured in vitro. Receptors were obtained from a human donor who had recovered from COVID-19. Each CDR3 is given with its conserved first and last residue. The order of the fields is V gene, J gene, CDR3 protein.

V gene: TRBV5-1
J gene: TRBJ2-5
CDR3 protein: CASSSGQGARMETQYF

V gene: TRBV6-1
J gene: TRBJ1-5
CDR3 protein: CASSESGRQPQHF

V gene: TRBV27
J gene: TRBJ1-6
CDR3 protein: CASSEQGAYSNSPLHF

V gene: TRBV12-3/TRBV12-4
J gene: TRBJ2-4
CDR3 protein: CASSLMGQIKNIQYF

V gene: TRBV12-3/TRBV12-4
J gene: TRBJ1-6
CDR3 protein: CASATQSSGTSGSPLHF

V gene: TRBV6-1
J gene: TRBJ1-5
CDR3 protein: CASGSRRGGSLQPQHF

V gene: TRBV12-3/TRBV12-4
J gene: TRBJ1-5
CDR3 protein: CASTAHRNQPQHF

V gene: TRBV20-1
J gene: TRBJ2-3
CDR3 protein: CSATPGLAVYTDTQYF

V gene: TRBV5-1
J gene: TRBJ2-7
CDR3 protein: CASSLAPSPGYEQYF

V gene: TRBV6-2/TRBV6-3
J gene: TRBJ2-1
CDR3 protein: CASIPRGQFISYNEQFF

V gene: TRBV3-1
J gene: TRBJ2-1
CDR3 protein: CASSQELGGLAVHNEQFF

V gene: TRBV6-4
J gene: TRBJ2-3
CDR3 protein: CASSEQRTDTQYF

V gene: TRBV7-2
J gene: TRBJ1-5
CDR3 protein: CASSLQQNQPQHF

V gene: TRBV5-1
J gene: TRBJ1-1
CDR3 protein: CASSPNEGRNTEAFF

V gene: TRBV9
J gene: TRBJ2-2
CDR3 protein: CASSASGGTGELFF

V gene: TRBV20-1
J gene: TRBJ2-2
CDR3 protein: CSAPNPLGTGELFF

V gene: TRBV23-1
J gene: TRBJ1-5
CDR3 protein: CASRHPITGGRCNQPQHF

V gene: TRBV3-1
J gene: TRBJ1-6
CDR3 protein: CASSHAAGSYNSPLHF

V gene: TRBV7-2
J gene: TRBJ1-3
CDR3 protein: CASSLLGSGNTIYF

V gene: TRBV6-1
J gene: TRBJ2-7
CDR3 protein: CASGHSADRGEQYF

V gene: TRBV28
J gene: TRBJ1-1
CDR3 protein: CASSRRGRWGAADTEAFF

V gene: TRBV7-8
J gene: TRBJ1-3
CDR3 protein: CASSPRQGQSSGNTIYF

V gene: TRBV7-9
J gene: TRBJ2-1
CDR3 protein: CASSRYSGTGGYNEQFF

V gene: TRBV18
J gene: TRBJ1-2
CDR3 protein: CASSLQQGRLYGYTF

V gene: TRBV7-2
J gene: TRBJ2-3
CDR3 protein: CASSLAMGVGDTQYF

V gene: TRBV7-9
J gene: TRBJ2-3
CDR3 protein: CASSLRAAGASTDTQYF

V gene: TRBV20-1
J gene: TRBJ2-6
CDR3 protein: CSARDTFSGANVLTF

V gene: TRBV24-1
J gene: TRBJ2-3
CDR3 protein: CATSPGGSGTDTQYF

V gene: TRBV12-5
J gene: TRBJ1-1
CDR3 protein: CASGLAYGRARGRDTEAFF

V gene: TRBV30
J gene: TRBJ2-5
CDR3 protein: CAWSVPRRETQYF

V gene: TRBV10-1
J gene: TRBJ2-1
CDR3 protein: CASSESRGDRVFDEQFF

V gene: TRBV19
J gene: TRBJ2-2
CDR3 protein: CASDPGGGLNANTGELFF

V gene: TRBV12-5
J gene: TRBJ2-1
CDR3 protein: CASGSGLAGDEQFF

V gene: TRBV2
J gene: TRBJ1-5
CDR3 protein: CASNPRGQSNQPQHF

V gene: TRBV20-1
J gene: TRBJ2-7
CDR3 protein: CSARVPGLAGPEYF

V gene: TRBV5-4
J gene: TRBJ1-2
CDR3 protein: CASSQRGTALGYTF

V gene: TRBV7-9
J gene: TRBJ1-1
CDR3 protein: CTSSRGQGTNTEAFF

V gene: TRBV27
J gene: TRBJ1-1
CDR3 protein: CASSLSPTTGGFTEAFF

V gene: TRBV14
J gene: TRBJ1-6
CDR3 protein: CASSPNIDSPLHF

V gene: TRBV5-1
J gene: TRBJ2-3
CDR3 protein: CASSPGSSGRTDTQYF